What follows are 13 T cell receptor beta chains derived from one specimen sequenced in a study of human T cells and chemical hapten exposure (dated by TCRdb to the early 2020s). Library method: RACE. The instrument given in TCRdb is NextSeq 500. In-frame beta chains were kept once TCRdb had trimmed the public reads at Q25 with fastp and called clones with MiXCR. A single entry per CDR3 protein holds the most common genes and DNA from its merged rows. The table for this sample lists approximately 70,000 distinct CDR3 sequences; around 9.8% of them were counted only once. The ten most abundant clones make up 3.3% of the sample. The time point label here, explained by the study, means: patch test 1, 2 weeks after DPC sensitization. The sample's treatment or condition label, decoded: therapeutic diphenylcyclopropenone sensitization with weekly scalp DPC. Sample: whole blood, taken in connection with sensitization to the hapten diphenylcyclopropenone (DPC). Receptors were obtained from a woman aged 40 to 50 with alopecia areata. Some clones in this sample may be carry-over from other donors' samples.

The genes are TRBV6-1 and TRBJ1-5; D is possibly TRBD1 (5 bases). This CDR3 region has 12 residues. From germline, CDR1 is MNHNS and CDR2 SASEGT. V was cut by 4 bases and J by 7 bases, with 8 bases left in between. The CDR3 DNA follows: TGTGCCAGCAGTGTACCAGGGCAGCCCCAGCATTTT. It translates to CASSVPGQPQHF.

This clonotype was seen many times. One junction end does not reproduce the germline sequence, and a read error may be involved. This CDR3 reads CASSRTGGETQYF. The CDR3 bases are TGTGCCAGCAGTCGGACAGGGGGAGAGACCCAGTACTTC. This sequence joins TRBV4-3 and TRBJ2-5; TRBD1 matches at 10 bases. The germline V gene encodes CDR1 LGHNA and CDR2 YSLEER. This CDR3 is 13 amino acids long.

This clonotype was recorded many times. The rearrangement joins TRBV12-3 or TRBV12-4 to TRBJ1-1; D unclear. Trimming took off 3 bases at V and 2 bases at J, with 10 bases between the two ends. There are 14 residues in the CDR3. In DNA, the CDR3 is TGTGCCAGCAGTTTCGGGGAAGGAAACACTGAAGCTTTCTTT. It translates to CASSFGEGNTEAFF.

This clonotype was seen at least ten times. V and J are TRBV5-5 and TRBJ1-5; no definite D call. With 1 base removed from V and 6 bases from J, the gap between germline ends came to 8 bases. The CDR3 is made up of 13 amino acids. Germline V gene lookup returns CDR1 SGHKS and CDR2 YYEKEE (reference sequence). The DNA of the CDR3 is TGTGCCAGCAGCTTGAGCCCAGGTCAGCCCCAGCATTTT. The encoded protein is CASSLSPGQPQHF.

This chain uses TRBV29-1 with TRBJ2-5; the match to TRBD1 covers 7 bases. V lost 3 bases, J lost 5 bases, and 6 bases stayed unmatched. The length of the CDR3 is 13 residues. Germline V gene data show CDR1 as SQVTM and CDR2 as ANQGSEA. The CDR3 DNA is TGCAGCGTTGAGACAGGGTCTCGGGAGACCCAGTACTTC. As protein: CSVETGSRETQYF.

This clonotype was observed many times. V is TRBV6-1 and J is TRBJ2-1; possibly TRBD1 or TRBD2 for D (5 bases each). Germline V CDR1 and CDR2: MNHNS, SASEGT. Trimming removed 0 bases at V and 10 bases at J, with 13 bases between. The CDR3 length is 14 residues. Written as DNA, the CDR3 is TGTGCCAGCAGTGAAGCGCAGGTCAGGGAGGAGCAGTTCTTC. Encoded protein: CASSEAQVREEQFF.

In nucleotides, the CDR3 is TGCGCCAGCAGCCCCCGGACAGACCGAGGCAATCAGCCCCAGCATTTT. Translating it yields CASSPRTDRGNQPQHF. The chain is built from TRBV4-1 and TRBJ1-5; maybe TRBD1 (6 bases). The V gene's germline CDR1 is MGHRA and CDR2 YSYEKL. CDR3 length equals 16 residues. Trimming shortened V by 4 bases and J by 2 bases, and 15 bases separated the two germline ends.

This clonotype was found many times. The chain joins TRBV3-1 to TRBJ2-3; 12 bases align to TRBD1. The CDR3 consists of 23 residues. Looked up from germline, CDR1 is LGHDT and CDR2 is YNNKEL (reference sequence). V was clipped by 0 bases and J by 2 bases; unmatched bases: 21. Here the CDR3 reads CASSQDKTKWGQGAITLTDTQYF. CDR3 sequence (DNA): TGTGCCAGCAGCCAAGACAAGACAAAGTGGGGACAGGGGGCAATTACACTCACAGATACGCAGTATTTT.

This clonotype occurred many times. This chain links TRBV27 with TRBJ1-6; a weak D match, TRBD1 (5 bases). The CDR3 consists of 15 residues. The germline V gene encodes CDR1 MNHEY and CDR2 SMNVEV (reference sequence). V was cut by 10 bases and J by 0 bases, with 13 bases left in between. CDR3 in DNA: TGTGCCACCACCGCAGGGAGCTCCTATAATTCACCCCTCCACTTT. This encodes CATTAGSSYNSPLHF.

J is TRBJ2-5 and V is TRBV9, with TRBD2 matching 8 bases. Germline trimming cut 4 bases from V and 5 bases from J; bases unmatched to any gene: 7. The germline CDR1 and CDR2 sequences are SGDLS and YYNGEE. This CDR3 is 14 amino acids long. The CDR3 nucleotides are TGTGCCAGCAGCCCCCCGGGACTAGGGGAGACCCAGTACTTC. This gives the protein CASSPPGLGETQYF. The full variable domain, with the rest looked up from reference TRBV9 and TRBJ2-5, is DSGVTQTPKHLITATGQRVTLRCSPRSGDLSVYWYQQSLDQGLQFLIQYYNGEERAKGNILERFSAQQFPDLHSELNLSSLELGDSALYFCASSPPGLGETQYFGPGTRLLVL.

The rearrangement links TRBV24-1 to TRBJ2-1; D gene ambiguous. Germline V gives CDR1 KGHDR, CDR2 SFDVKD. V was trimmed by 4 bases and J by 3 bases, leaving 3 bases between them. The CDR3 has 12 amino acids. The CDR3 loop is CATSDFYNEQFF. For the CDR3, the DNA is TGTGCCACCAGTGACTTCTACAATGAGCAGTTCTTC.

V usage is TRBV2 and J usage is TRBJ2-3; perhaps TRBD1 as D (6 bases). Per germline, CDR1 SNHLY and CDR2 FYNNEI. V lost 6 bases and J 1 base, leaving 14 bases between the germline ends. The CDR3 sequence is 15 residues long. CDR3 amino acids: CASRYQGSRTDTQYF. The CDR3 DNA sequence: TGTGCCAGCAGGTACCAGGGGTCCCGCACAGATACGCAGTATTTT.

The chain has TRBV29-1 and TRBJ1-2, with 10 bases fitting TRBD1. Germline CDR1 is SQVTM and CDR2 is ANQGSEA. Losses at the gene ends were 8 bases for V and 4 bases for J; bases not matched to a gene: 10. This CDR3 region has 14 residues. In nucleotides, the CDR3 is TGCAGCTACCTCGGGACAGGGGCTACCTATGGCTACACCTTC. It is translated as CSYLGTGATYGYTF.